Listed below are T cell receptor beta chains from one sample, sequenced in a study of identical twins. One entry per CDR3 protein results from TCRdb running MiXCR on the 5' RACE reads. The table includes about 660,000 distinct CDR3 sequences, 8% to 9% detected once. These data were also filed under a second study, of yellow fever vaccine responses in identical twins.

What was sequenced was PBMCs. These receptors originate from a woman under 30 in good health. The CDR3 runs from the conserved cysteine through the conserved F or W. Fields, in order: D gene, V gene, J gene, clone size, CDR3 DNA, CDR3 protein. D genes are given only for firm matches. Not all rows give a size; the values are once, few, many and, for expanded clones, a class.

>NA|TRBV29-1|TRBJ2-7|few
TGCAGCGTTGCCACAGGGTTCGACGAGCAGTACTTC
CSVATGFDEQYF
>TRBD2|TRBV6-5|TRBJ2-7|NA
TGTGCCAGCAGTTACAGCGGGAGGTCCTACGAGCAGTACTTC
CASSYSGRSYEQYF
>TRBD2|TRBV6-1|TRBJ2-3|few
TGTGCCAGCAGGACGCCCGGGGCGGGAGGCCCCACAGATACGCAGTATTTT
CASRTPGAGGPTDTQYF
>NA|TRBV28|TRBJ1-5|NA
TGTGCCAGCAGTTTATGGGACAAATGGCTGGGGGATAGCAATCAGCCCCAGCATTTT
CASSLWDKWLGDSNQPQHF
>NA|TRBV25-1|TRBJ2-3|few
TGTGCCAGCAGTGAAGGGGTTTTTCGCACAGATACGCAGTATTTT
CASSEGVFRTDTQYF
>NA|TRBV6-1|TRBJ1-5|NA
TGTGCCAGCAGTCCCACTCAGAGTTCCAATCAGCCCCAGCATTTT
CASSPTQSSNQPQHF
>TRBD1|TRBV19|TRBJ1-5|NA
TGTGCCAGTACAACGGGACAGAGATTCAATCAGCCCCAGCATTTT
CASTTGQRFNQPQHF
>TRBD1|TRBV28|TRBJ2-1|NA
TGTGCCAGCAGTCCTACAGGGGGCGGGAGGCAGTTCTTC
CASSPTGGGRQFF
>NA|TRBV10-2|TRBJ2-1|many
TGCGCCAGCAGGGGTAGACAAGAGCAGTTCTTC
CASRGRQEQFF
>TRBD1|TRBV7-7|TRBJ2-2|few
TGTGCTAGCAGCTTAGGAGGGGGACAGGGCAGTCCCGGGGAGCTGTTTTTT
CASSLGGGQGSPGELFF
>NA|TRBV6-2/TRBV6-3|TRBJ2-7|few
TGTGCCAGCATGGGGACGGACGGGCCTTACGAGCAGTACTTC
CASMGTDGPYEQYF
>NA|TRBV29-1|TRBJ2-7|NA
TGCAGCGTTTACGGGGACACTCTCTACTCCTACGAGCAGTACTTC
CSVYGDTLYSYEQYF
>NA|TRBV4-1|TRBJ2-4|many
TGCGCCAGCAGCCCCATAAGAGGCGAGGGCCTAAACATTCAGTACTTC
CASSPIRGEGLNIQYF
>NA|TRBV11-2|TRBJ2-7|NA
TGTGCCAGCAGCTTATCCCCCTCAGGGAACCCTCCCTACGAGCAGTACTTC
CASSLSPSGNPPYEQYF
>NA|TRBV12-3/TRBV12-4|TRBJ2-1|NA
TGTGCCACGACAGCCTACAATGAGCAGTTCTTC
CATTAYNEQFF
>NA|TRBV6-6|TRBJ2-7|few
TGTGCCAGCACCGGCCGGGCAGGGGACGAGCAGTACTTC
CASTGRAGDEQYF
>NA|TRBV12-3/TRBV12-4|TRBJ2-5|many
TGTGCCAGCAGGCACAGCTACCAAGAGACCCAGTACTTC
CASRHSYQETQYF
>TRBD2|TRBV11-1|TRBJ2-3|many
TGTGCCAGCAGCCGTCGACTAGCGGGGGGGCCGAGCACAGATACGCAGTATTTT
CASSRRLAGGPSTDTQYF
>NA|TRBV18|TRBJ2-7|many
TGTGCCAGCTCACTAATACAGGGTACCGAGCAGTACTTC
CASSLIQGTEQYF
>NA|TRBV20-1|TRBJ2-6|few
TGCAGCGAGAATGAGGGTTCCGGGGCCAACGTCCTGACTTTC
CSENEGSGANVLTF
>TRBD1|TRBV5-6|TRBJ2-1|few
TGTGCCAGCAGCTTGGACAGGGGGTTTTGGGGTGAGCAGTTCTTC
CASSLDRGFWGEQFF
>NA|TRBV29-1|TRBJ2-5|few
TGCAGCGTTGACGAGGGGGGCAAAGGAGAGACCCAGTACTTC
CSVDEGGKGETQYF
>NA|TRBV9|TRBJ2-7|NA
TGTGCCAGCAGCGTAGGACACGGTTACGAGCAGTACTTC
CASSVGHGYEQYF
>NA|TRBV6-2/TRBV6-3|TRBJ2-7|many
TGTGCCAGCAGTACTACAGGGATTGAGCAGTACTTC
CASSTTGIEQYF
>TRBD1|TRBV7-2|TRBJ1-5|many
TGTGCCAGCAGTCCGGGACAGGGTCTGCGTCAGCCCCAGCATTTT
CASSPGQGLRQPQHF
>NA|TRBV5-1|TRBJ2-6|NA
TGCGCCAGCAGCTTGGAGTCCAGGGCCTCTGGGGCCAACGTCCTGACTTTC
CASSLESRASGANVLTF
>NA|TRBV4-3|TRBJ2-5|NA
TGCGCCAGCAGCCAAGGTTTGGCCAGTAATCAAGAGACCCAGTACTTC
CASSQGLASNQETQYF
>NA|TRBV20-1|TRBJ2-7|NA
TGCAGTGCCCAAAAATCCTACGAGCAGTACTTC
CSAQKSYEQYF
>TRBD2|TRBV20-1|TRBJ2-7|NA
TGCAGTGCTGGGGACTATTCCTCCTACGAGCAGTACTTC
CSAGDYSSYEQYF
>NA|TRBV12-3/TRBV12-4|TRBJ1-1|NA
TGTGCCAGCAGTTTGGAGGTTTGGGAAAAGGCTTTCTTT
CASSLEVWEKAFF
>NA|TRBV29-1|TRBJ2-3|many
TGCAGCGTTGGTGTCTTCACAGATACGCAGTATTTT
CSVGVFTDTQYF
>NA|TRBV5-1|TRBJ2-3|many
TGCGCCAGCAGCTTGGTAAAAGCGGCATTCACAGATACGCAGTATTTT
CASSLVKAAFTDTQYF
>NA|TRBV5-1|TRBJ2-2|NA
TGCGCCACCAGGGGTGATAGAGCTAACACCGGGGAGCTGTTTTTT
CATRGDRANTGELFF
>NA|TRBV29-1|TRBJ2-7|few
TGCAGCGCCAGCACGAGCTCCTACGAGCAGTACTTC
CSASTSSYEQYF
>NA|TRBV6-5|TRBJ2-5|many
TGTGCCAGCAGTTACGGCCCATTTCAAGAGACCCAGTACTTC
CASSYGPFQETQYF
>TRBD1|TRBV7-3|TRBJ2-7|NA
TGTGCCAGCAGCTTCGGGACAGGGCGCGACGAGCAGTACTTC
CASSFGTGRDEQYF
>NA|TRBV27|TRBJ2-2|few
TGTGCCAGCAGTCCCTACACGGTTGTGCTAGCGAACACCGGGGAGCTGTTTTTT
CASSPYTVVLANTGELFF
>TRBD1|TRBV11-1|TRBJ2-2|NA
TGTGCCAGCAGCTTAGGGCGCGGTGGACAGGTGGACGCCGGGGAGCTGTTTTTT
CASSLGRGGQVDAGELFF
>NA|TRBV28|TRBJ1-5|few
TGTGCCAGCAGGCTGATTGGACAGCTCTTAAATCAGCCCCAGCATTTT
CASRLIGQLLNQPQHF
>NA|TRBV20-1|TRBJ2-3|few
TGCAGTGCTAGAAAAGACTCGGGAACGGGGGGCACAGATACGCAGTATTTT
CSARKDSGTGGTDTQYF
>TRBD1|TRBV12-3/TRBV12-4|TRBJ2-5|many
TGTGCCAGCAATTTTGGACAGGGAGAATGGGAGACCCAGTACTTC
CASNFGQGEWETQYF
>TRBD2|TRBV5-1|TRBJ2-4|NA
TGCGCCAGCAGCTTGCGGTCTAGCGGCCCGCCCGAAGCCAAAAACATTCAGTACTTC
CASSLRSSGPPEAKNIQYF
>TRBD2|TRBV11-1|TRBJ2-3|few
TGTGCCAGCAGCTTCAGGACCGGACTAGCGGGAGGGCCAAACACAGATACGCAGTATTTT
CASSFRTGLAGGPNTDTQYF
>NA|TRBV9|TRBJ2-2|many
TGTGCCAGCAGCGTAGGACACAGCAACACCGGGGAGCTGTTTTTT
CASSVGHSNTGELFF
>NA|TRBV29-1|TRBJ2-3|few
TGCAGCGTGCGCTGGGGAGCCACAGATACGCAGTATTTT
CSVRWGATDTQYF
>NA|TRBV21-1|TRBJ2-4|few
TGTGCCAGCAGCAATGGGACTAGCGGACTAGCCAAAAACATTCAGTACTTC
CASSNGTSGLAKNIQYF
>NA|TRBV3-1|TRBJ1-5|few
TGTGCCAGCAGCCATTCCTTGGCGGAAGGCAATCAGCCCCAGCATTTT
CASSHSLAEGNQPQHF
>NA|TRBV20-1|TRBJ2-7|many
TGCAGTGCTAAAGGGACCCGGGGTGCCTACGAGCAGTACTTC
CSAKGTRGAYEQYF
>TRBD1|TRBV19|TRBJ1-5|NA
TGTGCCAGTAGGTTCCAGACAGGGTCGAGCAATCAGCCCCAGCATTTT
CASRFQTGSSNQPQHF
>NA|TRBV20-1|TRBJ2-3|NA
TGCAGTGCTACCGGGAGCGCCCATACGCAGTATTTT
CSATGSAHTQYF